These 7 T cell receptor beta chains were all obtained from the same sample, sequenced in a study of blood T cell repertoires in COVID-19. Libraries were prepared by immunoSEQ multiplex PCR; TCRdb keeps only in-frame clonotypes and omits some of them. The table lists about 210,000 clones, about 83% of them singletons, with 7.6% in the top ten. The source material was peripheral blood. These receptors were obtained from a woman in her forties or fifties with active or convalescent COVID-19.

The CDR3 here is CASSEDRVTTGELFF. The CDR3 DNA reads as TGTGCCAGCAGTGAGGACAGGGTAACCACCGGGGAGCTGTTTTTT. This chain joins TRBV6-1 and TRBJ2-2; 8 bases match TRBD1. The CDR3 consists of 15 residues. Trimming removed 3 bases from V and 4 bases from J; junction bases left unmatched: 4. Germline lookup yields CDR1 MNHNS and CDR2 SASEGT.

This chain joins TRBV7-2 and TRBJ2-2, with D hard to call. The CDR3 is 12 residues long. V was clipped by 1 base and J by 7 bases, with 4 bases between them. Germline V lookup: CDR1 SGHTA, CDR2 FQGNSA. The chain's CDR3 is CASSLDFGELFF. The CDR3 DNA reads as TGTGCCAGCAGCTTAGACTTCGGGGAGCTGTTTTTT.

This sequence joins TRBV9 and TRBJ1-3; D gene unclear. Germline loops: CDR1 SGDLS, CDR2 YYNGEE. This CDR3 comprises 14 residues. With 7 bases removed from V and 0 bases from J, the gap between germline ends came to 11 bases. CDR3 region: CASGAASSGNTIYF. The CDR3 DNA reads TGTGCCAGCGGAGCAGCATCCTCTGGAAACACCATATATTTT.

The V call is TRBV18, the J call TRBJ2-7, with D possibly being TRBD1 (5 bases). This CDR3 region has 13 residues. From germline, CDR1 is KGHSH and CDR2 LQKENI. V was trimmed by 6 bases and J by 6 bases, leaving 15 bases between them. This CDR3 reads CASSPAMGREQYV. The CDR3 DNA follows: TGTGCCAGCTCCCCGGCGATGGGGCGCGAGCAGTACGTC.

V is TRBV10-3 and J is TRBJ2-5; D might be TRBD2 (5 bases). The length of the CDR3 is 13 residues. Trimming left V 4 bases short and J 2 bases short, with 8 bases between. Germline V gives CDR1 ENHRY, CDR2 SYGVKD. The CDR3, as DNA: TGTGCCATCAGTGGATCGGGGCAAGAGACCCAGTACTTC. Translation: CAISGSGQETQYF.

The V and J genes are TRBV19 and TRBJ1-5, with 11 bases identical to TRBD1. CDR1 LNHDA and CDR2 SQIVND come from the germline V gene (reference sequence). The CDR3 extends over 15 amino acids. J was trimmed by 5 bases and V by 7 bases; bases with no gene match: 7. The CDR3 region is CASTMGTGGYQPQHF. DNA for the CDR3: TGTGCCAGTACCATGGGGACAGGGGGTTATCAGCCCCAGCATTTT.

In DNA form, the CDR3 reads TGTGCCAGTCGGGGTCGGGTCGGGGAGCTGTTTTTT. Translating it yields CASRGRVGELFF. J is TRBJ2-2 and V is TRBV19; a weak D match, TRBD2 (5 bases). The CDR3 runs to 12 residues. Germline CDR1 is LNHDA and CDR2 is SQIVND (reference sequence). Deletions cut 8 bases from V and 7 bases from J, with 11 bases between.